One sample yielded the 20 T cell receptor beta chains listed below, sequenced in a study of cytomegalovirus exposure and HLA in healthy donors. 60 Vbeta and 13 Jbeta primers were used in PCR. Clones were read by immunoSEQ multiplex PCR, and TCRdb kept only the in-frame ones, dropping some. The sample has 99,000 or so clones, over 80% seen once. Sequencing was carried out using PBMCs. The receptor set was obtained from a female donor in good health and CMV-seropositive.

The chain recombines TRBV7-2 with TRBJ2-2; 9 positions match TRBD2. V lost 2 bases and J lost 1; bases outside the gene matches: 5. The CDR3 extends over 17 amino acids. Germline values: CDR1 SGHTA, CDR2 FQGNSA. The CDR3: CASSLRASGVNTGELFF. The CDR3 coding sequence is TGTGCCAGCAGCTTAAGAGCTAGCGGGGTGAACACCGGGGAGCTGTTTTTT.

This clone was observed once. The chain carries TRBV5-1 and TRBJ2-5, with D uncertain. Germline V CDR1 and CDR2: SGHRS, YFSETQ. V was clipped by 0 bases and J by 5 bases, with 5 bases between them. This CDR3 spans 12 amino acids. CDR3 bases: TGCGCCAGCAGCTTGGGTCTGGAGACCCAGTACTTC. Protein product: CASSLGLETQYF.

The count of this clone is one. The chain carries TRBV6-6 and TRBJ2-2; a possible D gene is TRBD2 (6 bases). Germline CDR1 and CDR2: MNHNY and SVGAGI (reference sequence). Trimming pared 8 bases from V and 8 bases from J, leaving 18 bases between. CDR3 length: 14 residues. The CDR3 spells CASGGPTGGGELFF. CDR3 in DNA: TGTGCCAGCGGTGGGCCTACCGGGGGAGGGGAGCTGTTTTTT.

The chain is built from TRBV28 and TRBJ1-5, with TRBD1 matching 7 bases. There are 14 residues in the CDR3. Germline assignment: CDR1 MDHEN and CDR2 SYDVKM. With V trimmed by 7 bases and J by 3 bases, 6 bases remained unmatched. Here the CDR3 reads CASTEGTDNQPQHF. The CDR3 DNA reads TGTGCCAGCACCGAAGGGACAGACAATCAGCCCCAGCATTTT. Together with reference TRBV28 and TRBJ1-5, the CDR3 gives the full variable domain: DVKVTQSSRYLVKRTGEKVFLECVQDMDHENMFWYRQDPGLGLRLIYFSYDVKMKEKGDIPEGYSVSREKKERFSLILESASTNQTSMYLCASTEGTDNQPQHFGDGTRLSIL.

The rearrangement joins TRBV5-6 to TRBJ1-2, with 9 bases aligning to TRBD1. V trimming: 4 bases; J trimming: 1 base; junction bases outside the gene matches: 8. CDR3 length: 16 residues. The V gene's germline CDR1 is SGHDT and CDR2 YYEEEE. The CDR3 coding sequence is TGTGCCAGCAGCCGTGGCGACAGGGGGGTTAACTATGGCTACACCTTC. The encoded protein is CASSRGDRGVNYGYTF.

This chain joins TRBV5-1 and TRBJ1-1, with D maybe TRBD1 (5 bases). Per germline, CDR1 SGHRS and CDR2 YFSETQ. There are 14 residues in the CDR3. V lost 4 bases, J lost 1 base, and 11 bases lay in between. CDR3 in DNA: TGCGCCAGCAGCCTCAGGGTTTCGAACACTGAAGCTTTCTTT. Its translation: CASSLRVSNTEAFF.

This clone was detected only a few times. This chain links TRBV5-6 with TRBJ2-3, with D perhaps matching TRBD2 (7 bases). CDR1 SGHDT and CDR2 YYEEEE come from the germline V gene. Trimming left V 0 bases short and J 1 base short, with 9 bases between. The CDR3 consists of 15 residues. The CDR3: CASSLGRGRTDTQYF. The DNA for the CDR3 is TGTGCCAGCAGCTTGGGGCGGGGGCGCACAGATACGCAGTATTTT.

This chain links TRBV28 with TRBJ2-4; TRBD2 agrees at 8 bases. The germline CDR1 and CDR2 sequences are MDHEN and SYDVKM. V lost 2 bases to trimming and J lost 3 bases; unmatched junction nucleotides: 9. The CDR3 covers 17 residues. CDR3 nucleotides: TGTGCCAGCAGTTTAACAACTAGCGGAGTGAGCAAAAACATTCAGTACTTC. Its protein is CASSLTTSGVSKNIQYF.

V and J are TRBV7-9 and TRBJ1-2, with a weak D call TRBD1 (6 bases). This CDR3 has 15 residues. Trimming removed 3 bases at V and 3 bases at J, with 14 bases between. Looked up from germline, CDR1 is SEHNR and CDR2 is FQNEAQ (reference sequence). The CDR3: CASSFGGLYHYGYTF. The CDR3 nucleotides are TGTGCCAGCAGCTTCGGGGGGCTCTATCACTATGGCTACACCTTC.

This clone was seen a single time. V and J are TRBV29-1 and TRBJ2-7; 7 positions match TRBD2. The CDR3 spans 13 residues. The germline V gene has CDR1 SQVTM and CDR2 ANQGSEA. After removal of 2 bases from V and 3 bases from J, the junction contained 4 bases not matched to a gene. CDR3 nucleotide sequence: TGCAGCGTTGAAACTAGCGAGAGCTACGAGCAGTACTTC. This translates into CSVETSESYEQYF.

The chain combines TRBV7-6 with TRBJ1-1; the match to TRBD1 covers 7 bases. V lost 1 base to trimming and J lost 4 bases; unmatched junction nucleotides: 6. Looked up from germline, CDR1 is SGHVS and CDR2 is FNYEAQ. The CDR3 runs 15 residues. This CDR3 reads CASSLGRGGGTEAFF. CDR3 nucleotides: TGTGCCAGCAGCTTAGGGAGAGGGGGCGGCACTGAAGCTTTCTTT.

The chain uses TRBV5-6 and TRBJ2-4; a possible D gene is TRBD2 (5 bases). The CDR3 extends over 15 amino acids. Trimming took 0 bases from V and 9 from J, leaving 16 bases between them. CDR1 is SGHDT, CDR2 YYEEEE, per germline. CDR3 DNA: TGTGCCAGCAGCTTGGGAGGTGGACGGGGTGGCATTCAGTACTTC. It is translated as CASSLGGGRGGIQYF. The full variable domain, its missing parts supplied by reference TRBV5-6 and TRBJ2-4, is DAGVTQSPTHLIKTRGQQVTLRCSPKSGHDTVSWYQQALGQGPQFIFQYYEEEERQRGNFPDRFSGHQFPNYSSELNVNALLLGDSALYLCASSLGGGRGGIQYFGAGTRLSVL.

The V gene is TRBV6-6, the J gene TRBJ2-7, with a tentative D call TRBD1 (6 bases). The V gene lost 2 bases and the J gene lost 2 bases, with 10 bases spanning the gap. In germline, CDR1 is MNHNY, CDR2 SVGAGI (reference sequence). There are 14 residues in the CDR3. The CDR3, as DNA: TGTGCCAGCAGTTACCCAGGGGTTGCCTACGAGCAGTACTTC. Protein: CASSYPGVAYEQYF.

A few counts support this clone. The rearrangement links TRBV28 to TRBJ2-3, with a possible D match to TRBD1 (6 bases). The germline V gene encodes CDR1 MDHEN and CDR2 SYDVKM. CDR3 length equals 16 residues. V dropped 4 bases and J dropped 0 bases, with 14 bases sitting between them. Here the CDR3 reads CASSSPGTPSTDTQYF. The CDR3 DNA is TGTGCCAGCAGTTCTCCAGGGACACCTAGCACAGATACGCAGTATTTT.

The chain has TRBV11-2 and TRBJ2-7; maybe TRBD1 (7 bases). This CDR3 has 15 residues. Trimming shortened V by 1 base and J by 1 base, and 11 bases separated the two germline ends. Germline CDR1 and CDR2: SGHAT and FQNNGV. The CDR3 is CASSLGGTVSYEQYF. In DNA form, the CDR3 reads TGTGCCAGCAGCTTAGGCGGGACAGTTTCCTACGAGCAGTACTTC.

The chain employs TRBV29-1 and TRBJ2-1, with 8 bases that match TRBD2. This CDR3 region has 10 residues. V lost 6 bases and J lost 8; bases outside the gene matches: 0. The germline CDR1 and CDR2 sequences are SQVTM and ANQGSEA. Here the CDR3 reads CSVGRDEQFF. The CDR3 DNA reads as TGCAGCGTCGGGAGGGATGAGCAGTTCTTC.

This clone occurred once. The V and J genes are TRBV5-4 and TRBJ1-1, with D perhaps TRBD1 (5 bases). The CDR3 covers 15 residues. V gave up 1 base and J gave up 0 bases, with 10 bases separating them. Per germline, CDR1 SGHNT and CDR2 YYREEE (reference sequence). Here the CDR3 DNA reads TGTGCCAGCAGCTTGTTTGGGGCGATGAACACTGAAGCTTTCTTT. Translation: CASSLFGAMNTEAFF. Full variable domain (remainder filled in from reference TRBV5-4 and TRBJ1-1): ETGVTQSPTHLIKTRGQQVTLRCSSQSGHNTVSWYQQALGQGPQFIFQYYREEENGRGNFPPRFSGLQFPNYSSELNVNALELDDSALYLCASSLFGAMNTEAFFGQGTRLTVV.

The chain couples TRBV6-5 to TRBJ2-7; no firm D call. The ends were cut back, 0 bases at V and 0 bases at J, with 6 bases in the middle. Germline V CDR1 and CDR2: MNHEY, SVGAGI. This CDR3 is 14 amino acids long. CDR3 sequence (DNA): TGTGCCAGCAGTTACTCTTATAGCTCCTACGAGCAGTACTTC. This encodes CASSYSYSSYEQYF.

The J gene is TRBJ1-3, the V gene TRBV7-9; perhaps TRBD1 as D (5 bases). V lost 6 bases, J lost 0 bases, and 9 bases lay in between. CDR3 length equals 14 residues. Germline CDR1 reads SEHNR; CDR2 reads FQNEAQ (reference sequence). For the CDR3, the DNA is TGTGCCAGCAGTTTCGGGGGCTCTGGAAACACCATATATTTT. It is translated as CASSFGGSGNTIYF.

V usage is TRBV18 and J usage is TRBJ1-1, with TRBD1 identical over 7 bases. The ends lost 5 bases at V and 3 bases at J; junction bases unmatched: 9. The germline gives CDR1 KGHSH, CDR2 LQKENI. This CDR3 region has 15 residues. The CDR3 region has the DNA TGTGCCAGCTCAGTTCGGGACAGTTCTTACACTGAAGCTTTCTTT. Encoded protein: CASSVRDSSYTEAFF.